These T cell receptor beta chains were read from a single sample in a study of neurological immune-mediated disorders. TCRdb re-called the 5' RACE reads with MiXCR, one entry per CDR3 protein. The table includes approximately 16,000 distinct CDR3 sequences, about 20% detected once. The sequenced sample consisted of PBMCs. The origin of the receptors is a man over 45 in good health. Both conserved end residues are part of each CDR3. A D gene is named only where the DNA matches it firmly. Expanded clones get a size class; other rows say once, few or many, or leave the size out.

11,TRBV25-1,many,TRBJ2-7,NA,CASRGSWEQYF
11,TRBV29-1,many,TRBJ2-5,NA,CSVGLQETQYF
15,TRBV18,NA,TRBJ2-3,NA,CASSPEMVGEDTQYF
14,TRBV27,many,TRBJ2-2,TRBD2,CVTYSAGGTGELFF
14,TRBV20-1,many,TRBJ2-7,TRBD2,CSARTSGPTYEQYF
14,TRBV5-1,many,TRBJ2-3,NA,CASNSAWGTDTQYF
15,TRBV18,many,TRBJ2-1,NA,CASTVGVAEGNEQFF
16,TRBV7-9,many,TRBJ2-7,NA,CASSLLALASTYEQYF
13,TRBV18,few,TRBJ2-3,NA,CASSPPSTDTQYF
14,TRBV7-9,few,TRBJ1-1,NA,CASSSQGLGTEAFF
14,TRBV7-2,many,TRBJ2-7,TRBD1,CASSGDRGSYEQYF
21,TRBV7-8,NA,TRBJ2-3,NA,CASSFYICSARKTSGIDTQYF
19,TRBV7-3,NA,TRBJ2-7,TRBD2,CASSPGTSGRAGRTYEQYF
17,TRBV7-2,NA,TRBJ2-3,TRBD2,CASSPPGLAAPADTQYF
15,TRBV5-1,NA,TRBJ2-7,NA,CFSSFIWDAAYEQYF
15,TRBV5-4,few,TRBJ2-1,TRBD2,CASSLELLAGNEQFF
15,TRBV7-9,many,TRBJ2-7,TRBD1,CASSRDRGLLGEQYF
12,TRBV5-1,many,TRBJ1-1,NA,CASSLNVGEAFF
15,TRBV21-1,medium-sized,TRBJ2-5,NA,CASSIIFSGRETQYF
14,TRBV5-1,many,TRBJ2-5,TRBD2,CASSRAGPEETQYF
15,TRBV27,many,TRBJ2-1,TRBD2,CASSLEGGSGDEQFF
11,TRBV10-2,medium-sized,TRBJ2-7,NA,CASAPGNEQYF
13,TRBV7-2,medium-sized,TRBJ2-1,NA,CASSFEVYNEQFF
13,TRBV20-1,few,TRBJ2-1,TRBD2,CSAMASGSFKQFF
13,TRBV25-1,medium-sized,TRBJ2-1,NA,CASSAGSVNEQFF
14,TRBV5-1,many,TRBJ2-2,NA,CASTGGPGTGELFF
16,TRBV7-9,many,TRBJ2-3,NA,CASSPPRQASTDTQYF
14,TRBV5-1,many,TRBJ1-5,TRBD1,CASSLGTVNQPQHF
14,TRBV6-5,NA,TRBJ2-5,TRBD2,CASSSPGRSETQYF
15,TRBV7-2,medium-sized,TRBJ2-5,TRBD2,CASSYPLAGVETQYF
15,TRBV7-2,many,TRBJ2-3,NA,CASSPRIQGTDTQYF
17,TRBV5-1,medium-sized,TRBJ2-5,NA,CASSVGIRDPQRETQYF
11,TRBV20-1,many,TRBJ2-5,NA,CSAIPSRTQYF
14,TRBV5-6,few,TRBJ2-3,NA,CASSPGLRTDTQYF
16,TRBV29-1,few,TRBJ2-7,TRBD2,CSVEDAGGQSSYEQYF
13,TRBV28,many,TRBJ2-4,NA,CASSSAGLNIQYF
13,TRBV27,medium-sized,TRBJ2-7,NA,CASSLAQSYEQYF
14,TRBV5-1,many,TRBJ1-4,TRBD1,CASSPSTGDEKLFF